One T cell receptor beta chain is described in this entry. The antigen remains undetermined. The data were obtained in a study of OX40 agonist ivuxolimab in advanced cancers. Study background: Patient treatment consisted of intravenous ivuxolimab administration every 2 weeks at 0.01 to 10 mg/kg.

V was cut by 4 bases and J by 1 base, with 7 bases left in between. CDR3 length equals 12 residues. The germline CDR1 and CDR2 sequences are GTSNPN and SVGIG (reference sequence). Produced via immunoSEQ multiplex PCR; TCRdb's table is partial and in-frame only. The repertoire holds around 70,000 clones, with 84% as singletons. Overall study results and limits: The antigen specificity of the peripheral T cells (those that were expanded) was not determined.

The chain links TRBV30 to TRBJ1-2, with D possibly TRBD1 on 6 matching bases. The source material was CD4+ or CD8+ T cells sorted from blood, sampled in a trial of the OX40 agonist ivuxolimab. The clonotype originates from an adult with an advanced solid tumor such as melanoma, head and neck, liver or kidney cancer. The CDR3 nucleotides are TGTGCCTGGACAGGGGTTAACTATGGCTACACCTTC. Translated, it gives CAWTGVNYGYTF.